These 30 T cell receptor beta chains came from one sample sequenced in a study of blood T cell repertoires in COVID-19. Sequenced by immunoSEQ multiplex PCR; TCRdb stores in-frame clones only, minus some. The sample comprises nearly 350,000 clones, more than 75% of which are singletons, and 2.5% to 4% rests with the top ten. Sequenced sample: peripheral blood. The source is a woman aged 18 to 35 who had recovered from COVID-19.

This clone was seen a few times. This sequence joins TRBV2 and TRBJ1-5, with TRBD1 matching 8 bases. Germline V gene sequence: CDR1 SNHLY, CDR2 FYNNEI. The CDR3 contains 13 residues. J was trimmed by 6 bases and V by 6 bases; bases with no gene match: 4. The chain's CDR3 is CASRDRVVQPQHF. CDR3 bases: TGTGCCAGCAGGGACAGGGTCGTTCAGCCCCAGCATTTT.

Concerning this clone: The same CDR3 is also encoded by other DNA sequences in this sample. The chain links TRBV6-2 or TRBV6-3 to TRBJ2-7; unclear D gene. CDR1 is MNHEY and CDR2 is SVGEGT in the germline V gene. The length of the CDR3 is 13 residues. V gave up 2 bases and J gave up 0 bases, with 5 bases separating them. CDR3 coding DNA: TGTGCCAGCAGTTACGGGCTCTCCTACGAGCAGTACGTC. The encoded protein is CASSYGLSYEQYV.

The DNA of the CDR3 is TGTGCCAGCAGCTTAGCGGGACAGGGAAGTACCGGGGAGCTGTTTTTT. Its translation is CASSLAGQGSTGELFF. This rearrangement joins TRBV7-8 to TRBJ2-2; the match to TRBD1 covers 9 bases. CDR1 and CDR2 from the germline V gene are SGHVS and FQNEAQ. CDR3 length equals 16 residues. The V and J ends lost 0 bases and 5 bases, in that order; junction bases with no gene match: 4.

The CDR3 region has the DNA TGTGCCAGCAGTTGGACAGGGCCCGAGACCCAGTACTTC. It encodes CASSWTGPETQYF. The chain combines TRBV12-3 or TRBV12-4 with TRBJ2-5, with 8 bases lining up with TRBD1. Trimming cost V 4 bases and J 5 bases; bases outside gene matches: 3. The CDR3 spans 13 residues.

This clone was found once. The chain employs TRBV24-1 and TRBJ2-5, with D maybe TRBD1 (6 bases). The CDR3 is 11 residues long. CDR1 is KGHDR, CDR2 SFDVKD, per germline. V was cut by 9 bases and J by 5 bases, with 9 bases left in between. The CDR3 protein is CATGGGETQYF. The CDR3 nucleotides are TGTGCCACCGGGGGCGGGGAGACCCAGTACTTC.

The gene calls are TRBV24-1 and TRBJ2-3, with 11 bases fitting TRBD2. J lost 3 bases, V lost 3 bases, and 10 bases had no gene match. From germline, CDR1 is KGHDR and CDR2 SFDVKD. This CDR3 is built from 18 residues. This chain's CDR3 is CATSDRKSLAGGTDTQYF. DNA for the CDR3: TGTGCCACCAGTGATCGCAAATCGCTAGCGGGAGGTACAGATACGCAGTATTTT.

The chain joins TRBV30 to TRBJ2-7; possibly TRBD2 for D (6 bases). Germline assignment: CDR1 GTSNPN and CDR2 SVGIG (reference sequence). The CDR3 runs 13 residues. The V end was cut by 3 bases, the J end by 6 bases, with 15 bases between. The DNA for the CDR3 is TGTGCCTGGAGGGGACTCCAGCTCCGCGAGCAGTACGTC. Its protein product is CAWRGLQLREQYV.

The chain has TRBV11-2 and TRBJ1-1; D call uncertain. The CDR3 is 13 residues long. V lost 5 bases and J 3 bases, leaving 10 bases between the germline ends. In germline, CDR1 is SGHAT, CDR2 FQNNGV. The CDR3 sequence is CASSPESHTEAFF. For the CDR3, the DNA is TGTGCCAGCAGCCCCGAGAGCCACACTGAAGCTTTCTTT.

This chain links TRBV11-3 with TRBJ1-1, with D hard to call. V lost 0 bases to trimming and J lost 0 bases, with 11 bases between them. This CDR3 contains 16 residues. CDR1 and CDR2 from the germline V gene are SGHNT and YENEEA. CDR3 coding DNA: TGTGCCAGCAGCTTAGAGGAATGGGCCTTGAACACTGAAGCTTTCTTT. Its translation is CASSLEEWALNTEAFF.

The V gene is TRBV5-6, the J gene TRBJ1-2; TRBD1 agrees at 8 bases. V shed 3 bases, J shed 4 bases, and the junction held 8 bases outside the gene matches. This CDR3 has 15 residues. CDR1 is SGHDT and CDR2 is YYEEEE in the germline V gene. The CDR3 DNA reads TGTGCCAGCAGCTCCTGGACAGGGTCTACCTATGGCTACACCTTC. It encodes CASSSWTGSTYGYTF.

The chain is built from TRBV7-2 and TRBJ2-3; the D is unclear. V lost 5 bases to trimming and J lost 1 base, with 13 bases between them. Germline CDR1 and CDR2: SGHTA and FQGNSA. This CDR3 region has 15 residues. The CDR3 protein is CASSLSGQGTDTQYF. CDR3 nucleotides: TGTGCCAGCAGCCTCTCTGGGCAAGGCACAGATACGCAGTATTTT.

V and J are TRBV5-6 and TRBJ1-1; D perhaps matches TRBD1 (5 bases). From germline, CDR1 is SGHDT and CDR2 YYEEEE. V lost 2 bases and J lost 6, with 17 bases in between. CDR3 size: 15 residues. The CDR3 sequence is CASSFPYRGGSEAFF. CDR3 nucleotide sequence: TGTGCCAGCAGCTTCCCCTACCGGGGGGGGTCTGAAGCTTTCTTT. The full variable domain, rest sourced from reference TRBV5-6 and TRBJ1-1, is DAGVTQSPTHLIKTRGQQVTLRCSPKSGHDTVSWYQQALGQGPQFIFQYYEEEERQRGNFPDRFSGHQFPNYSSELNVNALLLGDSALYLCASSFPYRGGSEAFFGQGTRLTVV.

As DNA, the CDR3 is TGCGCCAGCAGCCGTAGTGGGGGGGCACCCCACTATGGCTACACCTTC. This sequence encodes CASSRSGGAPHYGYTF. This chain joins TRBV5-1 and TRBJ1-2; possible D gene TRBD1, 6 bases. The germline CDR1 and CDR2 sequences are SGHRS and YFSETQ. CDR3 size: 16 residues. Deletions cut 4 bases from V and 3 bases from J, with 19 bases between. The full variable domain, with the rest looked up from reference TRBV5-1 and TRBJ1-2, is KAGVTQTPRYLIKTRGQQVTLSCSPISGHRSVSWYQQTPGQGLQFLFEYFSETQRNKGNFPGRFSGRQFSNSRSEMNVSTLELGDSALYLCASSRSGGAPHYGYTFGSGTRLTVV.

This chain links TRBV3-1 (or the pseudogene TRBV3-2) with TRBJ2-1; tentatively, D is TRBD1 (6 bases). The V end was cut by 3 bases, the J end by 7 bases, with 19 bases between. CDR1 is LGHDT, CDR2 YNNKEL, per germline (reference sequence). The CDR3 spans 16 residues. CDR3 in DNA: TGTGCCAGCAGCCATGGGAACAGGGTTTTTGGGAATGAGCAGTTCTTC. Translating gives CASSHGNRVFGNEQFF.

The V gene is TRBV19, the J gene TRBJ1-1; D is uncertain. V was trimmed by 2 bases and J by 4 bases, leaving 11 bases between them. The CDR3 has 14 amino acids. The germline gives CDR1 LNHDA, CDR2 SQIVND (reference sequence). Here the CDR3 DNA reads TGTGCCAGTAGTATACGTGGGCAAGCCACTGAAGCTTTCTTT. It encodes CASSIRGQATEAFF. The whole variable domain, filled in from reference TRBV19 and TRBJ1-1, reads DGGITQSPKYLFRKEGQNVTLSCEQNLNHDAMYWYRQDPGQGLRLIYYSQIVNDFQKGDIAEGYSVSREKKESFPLTVTSAQKNPTAFYLCASSIRGQATEAFFGQGTRLTVV.

The count of this clone is one. The chain combines TRBV11-2 with TRBJ2-5, with unresolved D. This CDR3 is 14 amino acids long. V dropped 3 bases and J dropped 5 bases, with 13 bases sitting between them. Germline V gene lookup returns CDR1 SGHAT and CDR2 FQNNGV. In nucleotides, the CDR3 is TGTGCCAGCAGCTTTTTTGTGGAGCGCGAGACCCAGTACTTC. Amino acid sequence: CASSFFVERETQYF.

The chain uses TRBV2 and TRBJ1-5; D perhaps matches TRBD1 (5 bases). The CDR3 is 15 residues long. Per germline, CDR1 SNHLY and CDR2 FYNNEI. V was trimmed by 6 bases and J by 4 bases, leaving 16 bases between them. CDR3 DNA sequence: TGTGCCAGCAGCCCAGCGGGGGACCTAAATCAGCCCCAGCATTTT. Its protein is CASSPAGDLNQPQHF.

The V and J genes are TRBV24-1 and TRBJ2-3; unclear D gene. Germline CDR1 reads KGHDR; CDR2 reads SFDVKD. The length of the CDR3 is 14 residues. Deletions cut 1 base from V and 4 bases from J, with 8 bases between. The CDR3 DNA follows: TGTGCCACCAGTGATTTAGGAGTAGCAGATACGCAGTATTTT. Protein product: CATSDLGVADTQYF.

The genes are TRBV27 and TRBJ2-1; 10 bases are shared with TRBD1. The germline V gene has CDR1 MNHEY and CDR2 SMNVEV (reference sequence). There are 15 residues in the CDR3. Trimming at V came to 2 bases and at J to 12 bases, leaving 10 bases not matched to a gene. The CDR3 bases are TGTGCCAGCAGTTTAAAGGGGACAGGGGTCCACGGGCAGTTCTTC. The encoded protein is CASSLKGTGVHGQFF.

The chain uses TRBV27 and TRBJ2-7, with 14 nucleotides matching TRBD2. The junction had 8 bases not matched to a gene; V was cut back by 4 bases and J by 9 bases. This CDR3 spans 15 amino acids. The germline V gene has CDR1 MNHEY and CDR2 SMNVEV (reference sequence). The DNA for the CDR3 is TGTGCCAGCAGTTCGACCGGGACTAGCGGGAGCACGCAGTACGTC. It translates to CASSSTGTSGSTQYV.

The rearrangement links TRBV20-1 to TRBJ2-3; TRBD2 agrees at 10 bases. The germline V gene has CDR1 DFQATT and CDR2 SNEGSKA (reference sequence). J gave up 0 bases and V 3 bases, and 12 bases lay outside the gene matches. The CDR3 length is 18 residues. CDR3 residues: CSASLLAGVVGSTDTQYF. CDR3 sequence (DNA): TGCAGTGCTAGTCTCCTAGCGGGAGTTGTGGGGAGCACAGATACGCAGTATTTT.

This clone was observed a handful of times. This chain joins TRBV9 and TRBJ2-2; D is ambiguous. Germline CDR1 SGDLS, CDR2 YYNGEE. V was clipped by 0 bases and J by 7 bases, with 7 bases between them. The CDR3 contains 13 residues. The chain's CDR3 is CASSVGLVGELFF. The CDR3 DNA reads as TGTGCCAGCAGCGTAGGGCTGGTCGGGGAGCTGTTTTTT. The entire variable domain, with the rest obtained from reference TRBV9 and TRBJ2-2, is as follows: DSGVTQTPKHLITATGQRVTLRCSPRSGDLSVYWYQQSLDQGLQFLIQYYNGEERAKGNILERFSAQQFPDLHSELNLSSLELGDSALYFCASSVGLVGELFFGEGSRLTVL.

The chain carries TRBV5-6 and TRBJ1-6, with 11 bases identical to TRBD1. Germline V lookup: CDR1 SGHDT, CDR2 YYEEEE. The CDR3 loop spans 16 amino acids. The V gene end was trimmed by 5 bases and the J gene end by 7 bases; junction bases not matched to a gene: 8. The CDR3 DNA reads as TGTGCCAGCAGTTCGGACAGGGGGCTGAGAAATTCACCCCTCCACTTT. As protein: CASSSDRGLRNSPLHF.

The J gene is TRBJ1-2, the V gene TRBV13, with D perhaps matching TRBD1 (6 bases). V was trimmed by 5 bases and J by 4 bases, leaving 11 bases between them. The CDR3 spans 13 residues. The germline gives CDR1 PRHDT, CDR2 FYEKMQ (reference sequence). In DNA form, the CDR3 reads TGTGCCAGCAGCGAACAGGGCGGCTATGGCTACACCTTC. It encodes CASSEQGGYGYTF. Drawing the rest from reference TRBV13 and TRBJ1-2, the complete variable domain is AAGVIQSPRHLIKEKRETATLKCYPIPRHDTVYWYQQGPGQDPQFLISFYEKMQSDKGSIPDRFSAQQFSDYHSELNMSSLELGDSALYFCASSEQGGYGYTFGSGTRLTVV.

The gene calls are TRBV11-2 and TRBJ2-5; 9 nucleotides align to TRBD1. J was trimmed by 3 bases and V by 1 base; bases with no gene match: 6. Germline CDR1 is SGHAT and CDR2 is FQNNGV. CDR3 length: 16 amino acids. DNA of the CDR3: TGTGCCAGCAGCTTAGTAGGGACAGGGTACGAAGAGACCCAGTACTTC. The encoded protein is CASSLVGTGYEETQYF. Variable domain in full (rest from reference TRBV11-2 and TRBJ2-5): EAGVAQSPRYKIIEKRQSVAFWCNPISGHATLYWYQQILGQGPKLLIQFQNNGVVDDSQLPKDRFSAERLKGVDSTLKIQPAKLEDSAVYLCASSLVGTGYEETQYFGPGTRLLVL.

The V call is TRBV6-5, the J call TRBJ2-7, with 8 bases aligning to TRBD1. Unmatched junction bases numbered 10, after V lost 9 bases and J lost 6 bases. Germline CDR1 MNHEY, CDR2 SVGAGI. The CDR3 runs to 13 residues. CDR3: CARTRQGISEQYV. CDR3 DNA sequence: TGTGCCAGGACCCGACAGGGGATAAGCGAGCAGTACGTC.

V gene TRBV12-3 or TRBV12-4 combines with J gene TRBJ2-5; no definite D call. V lost 0 bases to trimming and J lost 5 bases, with 7 bases between them. This CDR3 has 13 amino acids. CDR3 sequence reads: CASSLAGRETQYF. In nucleotides, the CDR3 is TGTGCCAGCAGTTTAGCGGGCCGGGAGACCCAGTACTTC.

This chain uses TRBV29-1 with TRBJ1-4; D might be TRBD1 (6 bases). Germline CDR1 is SQVTM and CDR2 is ANQGSEA. The germline V and J ends were trimmed by 1 base and 7 bases, with 13 bases remaining between them. The CDR3 runs 14 residues. CDR3 region: CSVEVPGVGEKLFF. For the CDR3, the DNA is TGCAGCGTTGAAGTTCCAGGGGTGGGTGAAAAACTGTTTTTT.

The gene calls are TRBV4-1 and TRBJ1-5; 9 bases are shared with TRBD1. The CDR3 totals 21 residues. Germline CDR1 reads MGHRA; CDR2 reads YSYEKL. V was pared by 0 bases and J by 0 bases, with 15 bases of the junction left unmatched. The CDR3 loop reads CASSQDIVGGTGPYSNQPQHF. The DNA for the CDR3 is TGCGCCAGCAGCCAAGATATTGTGGGCGGGACAGGGCCCTATAGCAATCAGCCCCAGCATTTT.

The genes are TRBV7-2 and TRBJ2-3; D unclear. The CDR3 is made up of 12 amino acids. Germline CDR1 and CDR2: SGHTA and FQGNSA. The V gene lost 5 bases and the J gene lost 6 bases, with 9 bases spanning the gap. The CDR3 is CASSQSVDTQYF. The CDR3 region has the DNA TGTGCCAGCAGCCAAAGCGTGGATACGCAGTATTTT.